This T cell receptor (beta chain) was obtained from a study of blood T cell repertoires in COVID-19. Study context: The analysed material was cDNA or gDNA that came from T cells, B-cell-depleted T cells, or PBMCs.

Under the authors' procedure: Amplification with reference gene primers provided the estimates of nucleated cell counts. Profiled with immunoSEQ multiplex PCR; TCRdb holds only in-frame clones, not every one. The V and J calls and clone size are taken from that table; D and trimming were inferred from the DNA. The data contain around 250,000 clones, around 86% of them seen just once; the ten biggest clones take up around 3%. The CDR3 covers 14 residues. Trimming at V came to 3 bases and at J to 6 bases, leaving 4 bases not matched to a gene. Per germline, CDR1 GTSNPN and CDR2 SVGIG (reference sequence).

The sequence derives from a woman under 40 with active or convalescent COVID-19. Source material: peripheral blood. The V call is TRBV30, the J call TRBJ1-6; 8 bases fit TRBD1. CDR3 in DNA: TGTGCCTGGAGACGGACAGGGCCTAATTCACCCCTCCACTTT. It is translated as CAWRRTGPNSPLHF.